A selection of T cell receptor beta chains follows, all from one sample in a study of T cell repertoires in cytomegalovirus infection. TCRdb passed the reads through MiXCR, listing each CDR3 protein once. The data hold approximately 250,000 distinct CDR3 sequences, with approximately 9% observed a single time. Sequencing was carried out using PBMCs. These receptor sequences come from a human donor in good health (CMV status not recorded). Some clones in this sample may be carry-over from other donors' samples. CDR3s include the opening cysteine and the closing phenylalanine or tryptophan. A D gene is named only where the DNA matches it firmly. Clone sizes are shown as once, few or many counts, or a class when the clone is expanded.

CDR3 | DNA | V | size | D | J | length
CASSLETSLQELNTEAFF | TGTGCCAGCAGTTTAGAGACCTCACTACAGGAATTGAACACTGAAGCTTTCTTT | TRBV12-3/TRBV12-4 | many | NA | TRBJ1-1 | 18
CSVAEVYEQYF | TGCAGCGTTGCTGAGGTCTACGAGCAGTACTTC | TRBV29-1 | many | NA | TRBJ2-7 | 11
CASSPSPGQPQHF | TGTGCCAGCAGCCCCTCCCCGGGTCAGCCCCAGCATTTT | TRBV7-2 | many | NA | TRBJ1-5 | 13
CASSLVGLAGGVNEQFF | TGTGCCAGCAGCTTAGTGGGGTTAGCGGGAGGCGTGAATGAGCAGTTCTTC | TRBV7-2 | many | TRBD2 | TRBJ2-1 | 17
CASSPRPGQGRSVAFF | TGTGCCAGCAGCCCGAGGCCGGGACAGGGTAGGTCCGTGGCTTTCTTT | TRBV7-2 | many | TRBD1 | TRBJ1-1 | 16
CASSSLSGDTEAFF | TGTGCCAGCAGCTCCCTAAGTGGGGACACTGAAGCTTTCTTT | TRBV7-9 | many | NA | TRBJ1-1 | 14
CSALPPGDMGGYTF | TGCAGCGCCCTTCCTCCCGGGGACATGGGAGGCTACACCTTC | TRBV29-1 | many | NA | TRBJ1-2 | 14
CASSATGTGEKLFF | TGTGCCAGCAGCGCTACAGGGACTGGTGAAAAACTGTTTTTT | TRBV7-2 | many | NA | TRBJ1-4 | 14
CASSLARRGNQPQHF | TGTGCCAGCAGCTTAGCGCGAAGGGGCAATCAGCCCCAGCATTTT | TRBV7-2 | many | NA | TRBJ1-5 | 15
CASSPPDRGTYGYTF | TGTGCCAGCAGCCCACCGGACAGGGGTACCTATGGCTACACCTTC | TRBV7-2 | many | TRBD1 | TRBJ1-2 | 15